Below, 5 T cell receptor beta chains from the same sample are listed, as sequenced in a study of T cell responses to AZD1222 COVID-19 vaccine. The table came from immunoSEQ multiplex PCR; TCRdb's copy has only in-frame clones and leaves some out. The table lists roughly 120,000 clones, 80% to 95% of them singletons. The input for sequencing was peripheral blood, taken 28 days after the second AZD1222 dose. The receptors come from an adult who received the AZD1222 COVID-19 vaccine.

Here the CDR3 reads CASSLASSYEQYF. In nucleotides, the CDR3 is TGTGCCAGCAGCTTGGCGTCCTCCTACGAGCAGTACTTC. This chain joins TRBV5-4 and TRBJ2-7; D not resolved. Germline CDR1 is SGHNT and CDR2 is YYREEE (reference sequence). This CDR3 is 13 amino acids long. Between the trimmed V and J ends, which lost 0 bases and 0 bases, there was a span of 4 bases.

This clone came up once. The V call is TRBV13, the J call TRBJ1-2, with D perhaps TRBD1 (5 bases). The CDR3 loop spans 16 amino acids. Trimming left V 5 bases short and J 2 bases short, with 18 bases between. The germline gives CDR1 PRHDT, CDR2 FYEKMQ (reference sequence). CDR3 nucleotides: TGTGCCAGCAGCGCGGGGCGGGGTGGGGCGAACTATGGCTACACCTTC. It yields the protein CASSAGRGGANYGYTF. Based on the CDR3 plus reference TRBV13 and TRBJ1-2, the full variable domain is AAGVIQSPRHLIKEKRETATLKCYPIPRHDTVYWYQQGPGQDPQFLISFYEKMQSDKGSIPDRFSAQQFSDYHSELNMSSLELGDSALYFCASSAGRGGANYGYTFGSGTRLTVV.

The chain combines TRBV3-1 (or the pseudogene TRBV3-2) with TRBJ1-1, with a weak D call TRBD1 (5 bases). Per the germline V gene, CDR1 is LGHDT and CDR2 is YNNKEL (reference sequence). With 1 base removed from V and 4 bases from J, the gap between germline ends came to 13 bases. The CDR3 sequence is 15 residues long. CDR3 region: CASSQAGGGGTEAFF. The CDR3 DNA sequence: TGTGCCAGCAGCCAAGCCGGCGGTGGGGGCACTGAAGCTTTCTTT.

This clone came up once. The rearrangement links TRBV19 to TRBJ2-3; D is perhaps TRBD1 (6 bases). This CDR3 has 17 amino acids. V lost 1 base and J lost 2, with 16 bases in between. CDR1 LNHDA and CDR2 SQIVND come from the germline V gene (reference sequence). Here the CDR3 DNA reads TGTGCCAGTAGTATAGCTCTCAGGGGTTCCCTCACAGATACGCAGTATTTT. This translates into CASSIALRGSLTDTQYF.

The rearrangement uses TRBV2 and TRBJ1-5; D call uncertain. CDR1 and CDR2 from the germline V gene are SNHLY and FYNNEI. CDR3 length: 13 residues. Between the trimmed V and J ends, which lost 9 bases and 6 bases, there was a span of 15 bases. CDR3 sequence (DNA): TGTGCCAGTGCCGATAGAGCCCCTCAGCCCCAGCATTTT. Amino acids: CASADRAPQPQHF.